Listed below are T cell receptor beta chains from one sample, sequenced in a study of shared clonotypes between healthy human individuals. Produced via immunoSEQ multiplex PCR; TCRdb's table is partial and in-frame only. The sample has roughly 700,000 clones; roughly 70% are singletons. Sequenced input: memory CD4+ T cells sorted from blood. These receptors were taken from a woman aged 30 to 39 in good health. Both conserved end residues are part of each CDR3. D genes are given only for firm matches. Clone size is not always given. Where it is, it says once, few, many or a class for expanded clones.

>TRBJ2-5|few|TRBV2|TRBD2
TGTGCCAGCACACGGCTAGCGGGAGAGGTTTGGGAGACCCAGTACTTC
CASTRLAGEVWETQYF
>TRBJ2-3|many|TRBV28|-
TGTGCCAGTTTAGGCGAGGGCGGCACAGATACGCAGTATTTT
CASLGEGGTDTQYF
>TRBJ1-5|-|TRBV27|TRBD1
TGTGCCAGCAGTGTGGGGACAGGGGACAATCAGCCCCAGCATTTT
CASSVGTGDNQPQHF
>TRBJ1-1|-|TRBV7-6|-
TGTGCCAGCAGCTTAGTATGGAGACGTACGGCCACTGAAGCTTTCTTT
CASSLVWRRTATEAFF
>TRBJ2-1|-|TRBV25-1|-
TGTGCCAGCAGTAAACAGGGTTGGGATGAGCAGTTCTTC
CASSKQGWDEQFF
>TRBJ2-1|-|TRBV11-2|-
TGTGCCAGCAGCCCGAGCATCGGCCAATTTGGAGATGAGCAGTTCTTC
CASSPSIGQFGDEQFF
>TRBJ2-3|-|TRBV28|-
TGTGCCAACCTGGACAGCGCCACAGATACGCAGTATTTT
CANLDSATDTQYF
>TRBJ1-5|-|TRBV5-1|TRBD1
TGCGCCAGCAGCTTGGGGGACAGGGGTAGCAATCAGCCCCAGCATTTT
CASSLGDRGSNQPQHF
>TRBJ1-1|-|TRBV2|-
TGTGCCAGCACTCTCCAGAAATGGATGAACACTGAAGCTTTCTTT
CASTLQKWMNTEAFF
>TRBJ2-1|-|TRBV21-1|-
TGTGCCAGCATCCATCTACTAGCGGGGGAGCACAATGAGCAGTTCTTC
CASIHLLAGEHNEQFF